The 9 T cell receptor beta chains listed next were all sequenced from one sample in a study of control samples from healthy donors and cancer patients. The table came from immunoSEQ multiplex PCR; TCRdb's copy has only in-frame clones and leaves some out. The sample consists of roughly 170,000 clones, 94% of them appearing once. The specimen was blood. The source is a woman aged 18-29 years in good health.

V is TRBV28 and J is TRBJ2-1; D is possibly TRBD2 (5 bases). The CDR3 spans 13 residues. The V gene's germline CDR1 is MDHEN and CDR2 SYDVKM. Trimming cost V 7 bases and J 7 bases, with 14 bases left between them. CDR3 bases: TGTGCCAGCATGGAGGAGTCATGGAATGAGCAGTTCTTC. It translates to CASMEESWNEQFF. Variable domain in full (rest from reference TRBV28 and TRBJ2-1): DVKVTQSSRYLVKRTGEKVFLECVQDMDHENMFWYRQDPGLGLRLIYFSYDVKMKEKGDIPEGYSVSREKKERFSLILESASTNQTSMYLCASMEESWNEQFFGPGTRLTVL.

The rearrangement links TRBV2 to TRBJ2-7; 8 nucleotides line up with TRBD1. Germline values: CDR1 SNHLY, CDR2 FYNNEI. The CDR3 extends over 12 amino acids. V lost 6 bases, J lost 2 bases, and 0 bases stayed unmatched. The CDR3 nucleotides are TGTGCCAGCAGGGACAGGGCCTACGAGCAGTACTTC. It translates to CASRDRAYEQYF.

This clone was counted once. The chain couples TRBV19 to TRBJ1-2; 9 bases agree with TRBD1. This CDR3 contains 14 residues. Looked up from germline, CDR1 is LNHDA and CDR2 is SQIVND (reference sequence). The V segment lost 9 bases and the J segment 5 bases; nucleotides outside the gene matches: 10. CDR3 coding DNA: TGTGCCAGCAGCACTAAACAGGGGGCGTATGGCTACACCTTC. Translating it yields CASSTKQGAYGYTF.

The rearrangement links TRBV11-3 to TRBJ2-3; no firm D call. The germline V gene has CDR1 SGHNT and CDR2 YENEEA. Trimming removed 4 bases from V and 8 bases from J, with 13 bases in between. The CDR3 loop spans 13 amino acids. CDR3 residues: CASSSQGGSTQYF. CDR3 in DNA: TGTGCCAGCAGCTCTCAAGGTGGCTCTACGCAGTATTTT.

The chain is built from TRBV7-9 and TRBJ2-5, with D perhaps matching TRBD2 (5 bases). This CDR3 is 14 amino acids long. V was cut by 5 bases and J by 4 bases, with 14 bases left in between. CDR1 and CDR2 (germline): SEHNR, FQNEAQ (reference sequence). This CDR3 is CASSPRRVPETQYF. Written as DNA, the CDR3 is TGTGCCAGCAGCCCAAGGCGGGTACCAGAGACCCAGTACTTC. Complete variable domain (other parts from reference TRBV7-9 and TRBJ2-5): DTGVSQNPRHKITKRGQNVTFRCDPISEHNRLYWYRQTLGQGPEFLTYFQNEAQLEKSRLLSDRFSAERPKGSFSTLEIQRTEQGDSAMYLCASSPRRVPETQYFGPGTRLLVL.

The J gene is TRBJ1-6, the V gene TRBV11-3; maybe TRBD1 (5 bases). The V end was cut by 3 bases, the J end by 6 bases, with 9 bases between. The germline V gene has CDR1 SGHNT and CDR2 YENEEA. The length of the CDR3 is 14 residues. The CDR3 DNA reads as TGTGCCAGCAGCTTGGGACGGAGTAATTCACCCCTCCACTTT. Amino acids: CASSLGRSNSPLHF.

The rearrangement joins TRBV23-1 to TRBJ1-1; D may be TRBD1 (5 bases). TRBV23-1 is filed as an ORF, its function uncertain. Trimming took off 3 bases at V and 6 bases at J, with 20 bases between the two ends. The CDR3 is made up of 16 amino acids. CDR3 bases: TGCGCCAGCAGTCATTTCCAGGGAGGCGAAGATGCTGAAGCTTTCTTT. Amino acid sequence: CASSHFQGGEDAEAFF.

This chain uses TRBV6-2 or TRBV6-3 with TRBJ2-5, with D possibly matching TRBD1 (5 bases). Germline V gene sequence: CDR1 MNHEY, CDR2 SVGEGT. The CDR3 has 14 residues. V dropped 4 bases and J dropped 3 bases, with 12 bases sitting between them. CDR3 loop: CASSLYWGKETQYF. CDR3 nucleotide sequence: TGTGCCAGCAGTTTGTACTGGGGCAAAGAGACCCAGTACTTC.

This CDR3 is CATSGVGSYEQYF. For the CDR3, the DNA is TGTGCCACCAGTGGCGTCGGGTCCTACGAGCAGTACTTC. The chain is built from TRBV24-1 and TRBJ2-7; D unclear. The CDR3 is 13 amino acids. Deletions cut 5 bases from V and 1 base from J, with 8 bases between. The germline V gene encodes CDR1 KGHDR and CDR2 SFDVKD.